The entry below gives a single T cell receptor (beta chain) sequence along with its context. This entry is derived from a study of T cell changes during pregnancy in multiple sclerosis. The CDR3 has 14 residues. The V and J ends lost 7 bases and 3 bases respectively, with 12 bases between them. Germline V gene sequence: CDR1 MNHNY, CDR2 SVGAGI (reference sequence). Using immunoSEQ multiplex PCR, the repertoire was profiled, and TCRdb retains in-frame clones only, with some absent. Of about 41,000 clones listed, 80% to 90% are singletons. The chain uses TRBV6-6 and TRBJ2-2; D is perhaps TRBD2 (5 bases). This clonotype was obtained from a female donor with multiple sclerosis, enrolled in a pregnancy study. The sample in question was CD4+ T cells from peripheral blood mononuclear cells, obtained in the first trimester of pregnancy. The CDR3 DNA is TGTGCCAGCACAGGACTCCTCGACACCGGGGAGCTGTTTTTT. Its translation is CASTGLLDTGELFF.